The 32 T cell receptor beta chains given below trace back to one sample, sequenced in a study of human T cells and chemical hapten exposure. Stated time point: healthy volunteer bleed at 6 weeks. The study extracted total RNA from unfractionated whole blood. TCRdb processed the RACE reads anew with MiXCR; each CDR3 protein has one entry. The table shows 50,000 to 70,000 distinct CDR3 sequences, with 5.5% to 7.5% occurring only once. Material for sequencing was whole blood. These TCRs come from a female donor in good health. Some clones in this sample may be carry-over from other donors' samples.

This clonotype was counted ten times or more. V and J are TRBV10-3 and TRBJ2-7; the D gene could be TRBD1 or TRBD2 (5 bases each). CDR3 length equals 13 residues. Per the germline V gene, CDR1 is ENHRY and CDR2 is SYGVKD. The germline V and J ends were trimmed by 4 bases and 0 bases, with 7 bases remaining between them. The CDR3 nucleotides are TGTGCCATCAGTGGGGACGACTCCTACGAGCAGTACTTC. The encoded protein is CAISGDDSYEQYF.

This clonotype came up a few times. The V call is TRBV7-2, the J call TRBJ1-1; D is ambiguous. Germline V gene data show CDR1 as SGHTA and CDR2 as FQGNSA. The CDR3 has 14 residues. With 2 bases removed from V and 0 bases from J, the gap between germline ends came to 7 bases. The CDR3 nucleotides read TGTGCCAGCAGCTTAATGCTTGTGAACACTGAAGCTTTCTTT. Its translation: CASSLMLVNTEAFF.

This chain joins TRBV4-3 and TRBJ2-6, with 8 bases identical to TRBD2. The CDR3 length is 19 residues. In germline, CDR1 is LGHNA, CDR2 YSLEER. The junction had 12 bases not matched to a gene; V was cut back by 0 bases and J by 5 bases. The CDR3 region has the DNA TGCGCCAGCAGCCAAGATGAGTCGGGGGGGGGTTACTGGGCCAACGTCCTGACTTTC. Translating it yields CASSQDESGGGYWANVLTF.

The genes are TRBV7-9 and TRBJ2-4; D is unclear. Germline values: CDR1 SEHNR, CDR2 FQNEAQ (reference sequence). This CDR3 is 13 amino acids long. Between the trimmed V and J ends, which lost 1 base and 8 bases, there was a span of 9 bases. Here the CDR3 DNA reads TGTGCCAGCAGCTTAGACGGAGCGTACATTCAGTACTTC. It translates to CASSLDGAYIQYF.

The chain combines TRBV4-1 with TRBJ2-3; 8 positions match TRBD2. Germline assignment: CDR1 MGHRA and CDR2 YSYEKL. Losses at the gene ends were 1 base for V and 6 bases for J; bases not matched to a gene: 15. There are 18 residues in the CDR3. CDR3 protein: CASSQVPGPAGAADTQYF. CDR3 DNA sequence: TGCGCCAGCAGCCAAGTTCCGGGTCCAGCGGGAGCGGCCGATACGCAGTATTTT.

For the CDR3, the DNA is TGTGCCAGCACTGGGGGGGGAGAGCAGTACTTC. Translated: CASTGGGEQYF. The chain is built from TRBV6-5 and TRBJ2-7; 7 bases agree with TRBD2. Germline V gives CDR1 MNHEY, CDR2 SVGAGI. The length of the CDR3 is 11 residues. The junction had 4 bases not matched to a gene; V was cut back by 7 bases and J by 7 bases.

This clonotype was counted many times. The chain is built from TRBV7-3 and TRBJ2-1; D call uncertain. Germline V gene data show CDR1 as SGHTA and CDR2 as FQGTGA. The germline V and J ends were trimmed by 0 bases and 8 bases, with 11 bases remaining between them. This CDR3 is 14 amino acids long. CDR3 in DNA: TGTGCCAGCAGCTTAACAGATAGAGTCGATGAGCAGTTCTTC. This gives the protein CASSLTDRVDEQFF.

This clonotype was picked up many times. The chain is built from TRBV20-1 and TRBJ2-3; 9 bases fit TRBD2. The germline V gene has CDR1 DFQATT and CDR2 SNEGSKA (reference sequence). V dropped 1 base and J dropped 5; count of bases not matched to a gene: 4. CDR3 length equals 14 residues. CDR3 sequence (DNA): TGCAGTGCTAGAGTAGGCGGGAGGGTAGATACGCAGTATTTT. Protein: CSARVGGRVDTQYF.

The chain is built from TRBV28 and TRBJ2-7; 8 nucleotides align to TRBD1. Germline loops: CDR1 MDHEN, CDR2 SYDVKM. There are 13 residues in the CDR3. V lost 6 bases and J lost 3; bases outside the gene matches: 4. The CDR3 reads CASRETGGYEQYF. CDR3 DNA: TGTGCCAGCAGGGAAACAGGGGGCTACGAGCAGTACTTC.

The table lists this clonotype with many counts. V and J are TRBV12-3 or TRBV12-4 and TRBJ2-1; 8 nucleotides agree with TRBD2. The V and J ends lost 3 bases and 1 base, in that order; junction bases with no gene match: 8. The CDR3 sequence is 17 residues long. CDR3: CASSFSGTRTSYNEQFF. Here the CDR3 DNA reads TGTGCCAGCAGTTTTTCCGGGACTAGAACTTCCTACAATGAGCAGTTCTTC.

At least ten counts were recorded for this clonotype. The chain combines TRBV2 with TRBJ1-5, with D possibly TRBD1 on 5 matching bases. This CDR3 comprises 17 residues. CDR1 is SNHLY, CDR2 FYNNEI, per germline. Trimming removed 4 bases at V and 0 bases at J, with 16 bases between. CDR3 sequence: CASSVNKRGSSNQPQHF. CDR3 coding DNA: TGTGCCAGCAGTGTCAACAAGCGGGGGTCTAGCAATCAGCCCCAGCATTTT. Drawing the rest from reference TRBV2 and TRBJ1-5, the complete variable domain is EPEVTQTPSHQVTQMGQEVILRCVPISNHLYFYWYRQILGQKVEFLVSFYNNEISEKSEIFDDQFSVERPDGSNFTLKIRSTKLEDSAMYFCASSVNKRGSSNQPQHFGDGTRLSIL.

This clonotype was detected only a few times. The DNA of the CDR3 is TGTGCCAGCAGCTTAACTTATGCGGGGGGCACAGATACGCAGTATTTT. This translates into CASSLTYAGGTDTQYF. The chain recombines TRBV7-8 with TRBJ2-3; TRBD2 aligns across 7 bases. Germline loops: CDR1 SGHVS, CDR2 FQNEAQ. Trimming at V came to 2 bases and at J to 1 base, leaving 6 bases not matched to a gene. This CDR3 has 16 amino acids.

This clonotype was seen at least ten times. V gene TRBV20-1 combines with J gene TRBJ1-1; 10 bases align to TRBD1. Germline trimming cut 3 bases from V and 2 bases from J; bases unmatched to any gene: 3. Germline loops: CDR1 DFQATT, CDR2 SNEGSKA (reference sequence). The CDR3 loop spans 14 amino acids. Written as DNA, the CDR3 is TGCAGTGCTAGTCGACAGGGGGCCAACACTGAAGCTTTCTTT. Translated, it gives CSASRQGANTEAFF.

The sample holds many counts of this clonotype. This chain joins TRBV6-4 and TRBJ2-6; 11 nucleotides line up with TRBD1. CDR3 length equals 16 residues. Trimming removed 4 bases from V and 2 bases from J; junction bases left unmatched: 1. Germline V gene sequence: CDR1 MRHNA, CDR2 SNTAGT. The CDR3: CASSGTGGAGANVLTF. The CDR3 DNA follows: TGTGCCAGCAGTGGGACAGGGGGCGCTGGGGCCAACGTCCTGACTTTC.

This clonotype was found a few times. The V gene is TRBV5-1, the J gene TRBJ2-3; TRBD1 is a possible D gene (5 bases). Germline-derived CDR1 and CDR2 are SGHRS and YFSETQ. The CDR3 length is 14 residues. V was clipped by 3 bases and J by 2 bases, with 10 bases between them. CDR3 coding DNA: TGCGCCAGCAGCTCCCGACAGACCACAGATACGCAGTATTTT. Translation gives CASSSRQTTDTQYF.

J is TRBJ1-6 and V is TRBV7-3; D call uncertain. The germline V gene encodes CDR1 SGHTA and CDR2 FQGTGA. The CDR3 contains 16 residues. Trimming shortened V by 0 bases and J by 8 bases, and 14 bases separated the two germline ends. The CDR3 region is CASSLTGRNRDSPLHF. In DNA form, the CDR3 reads TGTGCCAGCAGCTTAACGGGCCGAAATAGAGATTCACCCCTCCACTTT.

The V call is TRBV10-3, the J call TRBJ1-6; no clear D gene. CDR3 length: 14 residues. Germline CDR1 ENHRY, CDR2 SYGVKD. V lost 0 bases, J lost 10 bases, and 10 bases lay in between. CDR3 coding DNA: TGTGCCATCAGTGAGTCGAGTAGTGACTCACCCCTCCACTTT. As protein: CAISESSSDSPLHF.

A few counts support this clonotype. The gene calls are TRBV11-1 and TRBJ2-7; 7 bases map to TRBD1. Trimming cost V 4 bases and J 4 bases; bases outside gene matches: 10. The CDR3 length is 15 residues. Germline loops: CDR1 SGHAT, CDR2 FQDESV (reference sequence). The CDR3 loop is CASSSQGVEWYEQYF. CDR3 sequence (DNA): TGTGCCAGCAGCTCTCAGGGGGTTGAGTGGTACGAGCAGTACTTC.

This clonotype showed up many times. This sequence joins TRBV18 and TRBJ2-5, with D possibly TRBD1 on 5 matching bases. This CDR3 spans 14 amino acids. Germline V gene sequence: CDR1 KGHSH, CDR2 LQKENI. The V gene lost 3 bases and the J gene lost 9 bases, with 17 bases spanning the gap. The CDR3 is CASSPDRGHWAQYF. DNA of the CDR3: TGTGCCAGCTCACCCGATCGCGGACATTGGGCCCAGTACTTC. The full variable domain, in which reference TRBV18 and TRBJ2-5 provide the parts outside the CDR3, is NAGVMQNPRHLVRRRGQEARLRCSPMKGHSHVYWYRQLPEEGLKFMVYLQKENIIDESGMPKERFSAEFPKEGPSILRIQQVVRGDSAAYFCASSPDRGHWAQYFGPGTRLLVL.

This clonotype was seen only a few times. V gene TRBV28 combines with J gene TRBJ2-7; D is unresolved. V dropped 6 bases and J dropped 3 bases, with 9 bases sitting between them. From germline, CDR1 is MDHEN and CDR2 SYDVKM. There are 12 residues in the CDR3. In nucleotides, the CDR3 is TGTGCCAGCAGCCCCACAGACTACGAGCAGTACTTC. Translation: CASSPTDYEQYF.

Many counts were recorded for this clonotype. The chain employs TRBV28 and TRBJ1-1, with D possibly being TRBD1 (5 bases). The CDR3 totals 16 residues. CDR1 MDHEN and CDR2 SYDVKM come from the germline V gene. Trimming removed 6 bases from V and 5 bases from J, with 22 bases in between. The CDR3 nucleotides read TGTGCCAGCAGCCCCATCCGGGTTGGAGGGGATACTGAAGCTTTCTTT. This gives the protein CASSPIRVGGDTEAFF.

This clonotype was found many times. The chain uses TRBV7-8 and TRBJ2-6, with D maybe TRBD2 (5 bases). This CDR3 has 17 amino acids. Between the trimmed V and J ends, which lost 1 base and 0 bases, there was a span of 10 bases. In germline, CDR1 is SGHVS, CDR2 FQNEAQ. The CDR3 DNA follows: TGTGCCAGCAGCTTAGACGGGGAGTACTCTGGGGCCAACGTCCTGACTTTC. It codes for CASSLDGEYSGANVLTF. The whole variable domain, remainder taken from reference TRBV7-8 and TRBJ2-6, is GAGVSQSPRYKVAKRGQDVALRCDPISGHVSLFWYQQALGQGPEFLTYFQNEAQLDKSGLPSDRFFAERPEGSVSTLKIQRTQQEDSAVYLCASSLDGEYSGANVLTFGAGSRLTVL.

This clonotype was counted at least ten times. The chain joins TRBV2 to TRBJ2-1; a weak D match, TRBD1 (5 bases). V dropped 4 bases and J dropped 14 bases, with 27 bases sitting between them. The V gene's germline CDR1 is SNHLY and CDR2 FYNNEI. There are 16 residues in the CDR3. This CDR3 is CASSGQPRPLEGAKFF. CDR3 nucleotides: TGTGCCAGCAGTGGACAGCCTCGGCCCTTGGAAGGGGCGAAGTTCTTC.

This sequence joins TRBV10-3 and TRBJ2-6; 9 bases match TRBD1. V trimming: 5 bases; J trimming: 2 bases; junction bases outside the gene matches: 4. This CDR3 contains 16 residues. Per the germline V gene, CDR1 is ENHRY and CDR2 is SYGVKD. CDR3 loop: CAISPGTGPGANVLTF. The CDR3, as DNA: TGTGCCATCAGTCCCGGGACAGGGCCTGGGGCCAACGTCCTGACTTTC.

This clonotype occurred a few times. The V call is TRBV3-1, the J call TRBJ1-1; D is unclear. This CDR3 has 14 amino acids. The germline V and J ends were trimmed by 0 bases and 0 bases, with 5 bases remaining between them. CDR1 is LGHDT and CDR2 is YNNKEL in the germline V gene (reference sequence). Here the CDR3 reads CASSQDVLNTEAFF. For the CDR3, the DNA is TGTGCCAGCAGCCAAGATGTCCTGAACACTGAAGCTTTCTTT.

V gene TRBV5-1 combines with J gene TRBJ2-2; the D is unclear. Trimming shortened V by 4 bases and J by 3 bases, and 13 bases separated the two germline ends. This CDR3 comprises 15 residues. The germline V gene encodes CDR1 SGHRS and CDR2 YFSETQ. CDR3 sequence (DNA): TGCGCCAGCAGCCCTCCTCCAGATTACACCGGGGAGCTGTTTTTT. Its translation is CASSPPPDYTGELFF.

This clonotype occurred many times. This sequence joins TRBV28 and TRBJ1-5, with D possibly matching TRBD1 (5 bases). This CDR3 is built from 15 residues. The V gene's germline CDR1 is MDHEN and CDR2 SYDVKM. Trimming took 6 bases from V and 7 from J, leaving 19 bases between them. The CDR3 nucleotides read TGTGCCAGCAGCCCCCCAATGGGGCAGGAACAGCCCCAGCATTTT. Translation: CASSPPMGQEQPQHF.

In its sample, this clonotype was seen many times. CDR3 in amino acids: CAIEKRRAGAGTGELFF. The CDR3 nucleotides are TGTGCCATCGAAAAAAGACGGGCGGGAGCAGGCACCGGGGAGCTGTTTTTT. The chain is built from TRBV24-1 and TRBJ2-2; 7 bases fit TRBD2. Germline V gene data show CDR1 as KGHDR and CDR2 as SFDVKD. V gave up 11 bases and J gave up 4 bases; unmatched junction bases: 18. The length of the CDR3 is 17 residues.

The J gene is TRBJ1-1, the V gene TRBV19, with 8 bases identical to TRBD1. There are 15 residues in the CDR3. V was clipped by 5 bases and J by 5 bases; unmatched bases: 10. Germline loops: CDR1 LNHDA, CDR2 SQIVND (reference sequence). As DNA, the CDR3 is TGTGCCAGTAGTCCTCAAGACAGGGGAAAGACTGAAGCTTTCTTT. Translation gives CASSPQDRGKTEAFF.

CDR3: CASSYNGRTYEQYF. In nucleotides, the CDR3 is TGTGCCAGCAGTTATAACGGGAGGACCTACGAGCAGTACTTC. This chain connects TRBV6-5 to TRBJ2-7, with TRBD2 identical over 7 bases. Unmatched junction bases numbered 4, after V lost 3 bases and J lost 2 bases. Per germline, CDR1 MNHEY and CDR2 SVGAGI. The CDR3 is made up of 14 amino acids.

The chain is built from TRBV7-2 and TRBJ2-7; the match to TRBD2 covers 7 bases. Trimming took 1 base from V and 4 from J; bases not matched to a gene: 7. This CDR3 has 15 residues. Germline values: CDR1 SGHTA, CDR2 FQGNSA. The CDR3 sequence: CASSLDLDGRYEQYF. Here the CDR3 DNA reads TGTGCCAGCAGCTTAGACTTAGACGGGAGGTACGAGCAGTACTTC.

CDR3 residues: CSAESGRAEDTQYF. The CDR3, as DNA: TGCAGTGCTGAAAGCGGGAGGGCGGAAGATACGCAGTATTTT. This chain joins TRBV20-1 and TRBJ2-3; 10 nucleotides line up with TRBD2. With V trimmed by 5 bases and J by 5 bases, 7 bases remained unmatched. The germline gives CDR1 DFQATT, CDR2 SNEGSKA (reference sequence). This CDR3 spans 14 amino acids.